This T cell receptor (beta chain) is drawn from a study of early T cells in non-severe SARS-CoV-2 infection. Findings of the study overall: Matching with VDJdb favored anti-spike CD8 responses (missing private and CD4 specificities).

Individually, cDNA molecules had unique molecular identifiers attached to them. MiXCR, applied by TCRdb to the 5' RACE reads, yields one record per CDR3 protein. The table records 74,000 or so distinct CDR3 sequences, around 13% of them present only once. This clonotype has ten or more counts. Its target is unknown. The V end was cut by 0 bases, the J end by 0 bases, with 13 bases between. The V gene's germline CDR1 is SGHKS and CDR2 YYEKEE (reference sequence). The CDR3 is 17 residues long. The material sequenced was whole blood. This clonotype originated in an adult who was a healthcare worker with PCR-confirmed SARS-CoV-2 infection or an uninfected control (not recorded which). The chain couples TRBV5-5 to TRBJ2-4; no clear D gene. In nucleotides, the CDR3 is TGTGCCAGCAGCTTGGCAGGTCGGGTCGTAGCCAAAAACATTCAGTACTTC. It specifies CASSLAGRVVAKNIQYF.